A single TCR beta chain is shown here with its context. The sample originates from a study of T cell changes during pregnancy in multiple sclerosis. The CDR3 contains 15 residues. Germline-derived CDR1 and CDR2 are MGHRA and YSYEKL. V lost 0 bases, J lost 1 base, and 8 bases lay in between. Repertoires were generated with immunoSEQ multiplex PCR, while TCRdb's copy carries only in-frame clones and drops some. The sample includes about 40,000 clones, 91% of them seen just once. The clonotype originates from a female donor with multiple sclerosis, enrolled in a pregnancy study. The chain uses TRBV4-1 and TRBJ2-3; D uncertain. The sequences come from CD8+ T cells from peripheral blood mononuclear cells, collected before pregnancy. The chain's CDR3 is CASSQEFSGTDTQYF. The CDR3 DNA follows: TGCGCCAGCAGCCAAGAGTTTTCAGGCACAGATACGCAGTATTTT.